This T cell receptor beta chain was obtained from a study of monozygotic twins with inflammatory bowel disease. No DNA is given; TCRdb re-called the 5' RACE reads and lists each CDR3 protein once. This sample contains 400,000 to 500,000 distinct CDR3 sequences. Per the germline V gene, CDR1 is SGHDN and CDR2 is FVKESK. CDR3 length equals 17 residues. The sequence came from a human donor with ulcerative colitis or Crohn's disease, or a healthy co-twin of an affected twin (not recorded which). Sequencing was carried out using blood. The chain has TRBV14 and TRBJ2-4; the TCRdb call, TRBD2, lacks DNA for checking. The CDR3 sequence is CASSQQGGGWAKNMQYF.